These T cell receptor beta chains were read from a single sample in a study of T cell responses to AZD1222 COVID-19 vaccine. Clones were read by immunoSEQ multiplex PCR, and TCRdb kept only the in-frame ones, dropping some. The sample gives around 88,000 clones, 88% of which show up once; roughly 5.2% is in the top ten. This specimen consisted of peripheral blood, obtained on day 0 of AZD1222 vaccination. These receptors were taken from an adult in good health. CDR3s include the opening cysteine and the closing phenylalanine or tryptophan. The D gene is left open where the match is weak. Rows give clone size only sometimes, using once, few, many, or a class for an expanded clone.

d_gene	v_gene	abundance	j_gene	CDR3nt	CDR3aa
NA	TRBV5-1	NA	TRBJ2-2	TGCGCCAGCACTCGACAGGAAAACACCGGGGAGCTGTTTTTT	CASTRQENTGELFF
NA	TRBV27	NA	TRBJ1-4	TGTGCCAGCAGTTTAGCACCACGGGAAAAACTGTTTTTT	CASSLAPREKLFF
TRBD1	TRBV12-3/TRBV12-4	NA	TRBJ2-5	TGTGCCAGCACCAGGGGGACAAAAGAGACCCAGTACTTC	CASTRGTKETQYF
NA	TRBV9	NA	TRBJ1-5	TGTGCCAGCAGCGCCTCTGAAGCAGGCCGGTCTCATAGCAATCAGCCCCAGCATTTT	CASSASEAGRSHSNQPQHF
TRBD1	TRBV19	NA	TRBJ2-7	TGTGCCAGTAGTAGAAACAGGGGGCGTCCTTCCTACGAGCAGTACTTC	CASSRNRGRPSYEQYF
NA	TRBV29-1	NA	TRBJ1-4	TGCAGCGTTGAAGACATTAATGAAAAACTGTTTTTT	CSVEDINEKLFF
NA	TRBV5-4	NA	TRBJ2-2	TGTGCCAGCAGCCGCGGGACTCGAGGGTCCGGGGAGCTGTTTTTT	CASSRGTRGSGELFF
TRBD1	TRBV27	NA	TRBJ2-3	TGTGCCAGCAGTATCGGGACAGTTGTAGATACGCAGTATTTT	CASSIGTVVDTQYF
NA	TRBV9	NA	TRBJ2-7	TGTGCCAGCAGCGTAGGACCCTCCCCCTCTGTCGGCGAGCAGTACTTC	CASSVGPSPSVGEQYF
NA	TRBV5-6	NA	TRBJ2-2	TGTGCCAGCAGCTCTACTGCCGGGGAGCTGTTTTTT	CASSSTAGELFF
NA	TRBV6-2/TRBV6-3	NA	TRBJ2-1	TGTGCCAGCAGTTCCCCATCGGGTGAGCAGTTCTTC	CASSSPSGEQFF
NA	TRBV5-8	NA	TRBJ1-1	TGTGCCAGCAGCTCTTCCGGACACCTGAACACTGAAGCTTTCTTT	CASSSSGHLNTEAFF
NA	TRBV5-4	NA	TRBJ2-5	TGTGCCAGCAGCTTCGGTTCTCGCCAAGAGACCCAGTACTTC	CASSFGSRQETQYF
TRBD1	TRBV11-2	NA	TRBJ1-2	TGTGCCAGCAGCAAGTTTGGGGGGGGACAGGGGAACTATGGCTACACCTTC	CASSKFGGGQGNYGYTF
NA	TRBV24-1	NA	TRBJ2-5	TGTGCCACCAGTGCGGGCGCGCTGGGGGAGACCCAGTACTTC	CATSAGALGETQYF
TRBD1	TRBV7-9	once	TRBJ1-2	TGTGCCAGCAGCTGGGGGGACAGGGAAGACTATGGCTACACCTTC	CASSWGDREDYGYTF
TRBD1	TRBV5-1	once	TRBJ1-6	TGCGCCAGCAGCTTCGTGGGACAGTATAATTCACCCCTCCACTTT	CASSFVGQYNSPLHF
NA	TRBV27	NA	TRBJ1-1	TGTGCCAGCAGTTTAAGGAGGAACACTGAAGCTTTCTTT	CASSLRRNTEAFF
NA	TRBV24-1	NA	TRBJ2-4	TGTGCCACCAGTGACGCCAAAGGGACATCATCGGGAGCCAAAAACATTCAGTACTTC	CATSDAKGTSSGAKNIQYF
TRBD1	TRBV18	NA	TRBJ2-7	TGTGCCAGCTCACAAGGGACAGGGCGCGAGCAGTACTTC	CASSQGTGREQYF
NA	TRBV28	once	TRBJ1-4	TGTGCCAGCGAGGGGACAAAGTTTGAAAAACTGTTTTTT	CASEGTKFEKLFF
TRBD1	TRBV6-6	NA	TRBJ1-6	TGTGCCAGCACGAAAGGTGGGCAGGGGGCTTCACCCCTCCACTTT	CASTKGGQGASPLHF
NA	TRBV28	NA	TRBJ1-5	TGTGCCAGCCGCAGACGGGAGTATAAGGGCAATCAGCCCCAGCATTTT	CASRRREYKGNQPQHF
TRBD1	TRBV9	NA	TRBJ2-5	TGTGCCAGCAGCGTACTCGGGACAGACCAAGAGACCCAGTACTTC	CASSVLGTDQETQYF
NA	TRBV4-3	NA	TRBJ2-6	TGCGCCAGCAGCCAAGAAATATCTGGGGCCAACGTCCTGACTTTC	CASSQEISGANVLTF
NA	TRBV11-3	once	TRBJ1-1	TGTGCCAGCAGCTTAGGAGGGGCGAACACTGAAGCTTTCTTT	CASSLGGANTEAFF
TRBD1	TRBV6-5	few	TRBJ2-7	TGTGCCAGCAGGGGACAGGTCCGCTACGAGCAGTACTTC	CASRGQVRYEQYF
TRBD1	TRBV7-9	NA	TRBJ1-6	TGTGCCAGCAGCACCGGACAGGGGACCTCAAATTCACCCCTCCACTTT	CASSTGQGTSNSPLHF
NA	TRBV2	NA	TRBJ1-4	TGTGCCAGCAGTGGGGACGACCTCGCGGGAAAACTGTTTTTT	CASSGDDLAGKLFF
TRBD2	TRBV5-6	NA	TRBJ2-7	TGTGCCAGCAGCTCTCGGGTAGCGGGAGTCTACGAGCAGTACTTC	CASSSRVAGVYEQYF
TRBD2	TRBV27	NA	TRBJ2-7	TGTGCCAGCAGTTTAGAGGGAGGGCCGTGGGAGCAGTACTTC	CASSLEGGPWEQYF
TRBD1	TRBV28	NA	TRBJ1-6	TGTGCCAGCAGGGGGGGACAGGGTACTTCACCCCTCCACTTT	CASRGGQGTSPLHF
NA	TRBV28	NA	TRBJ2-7	TGTGCCAGCAGTTTAGGCCGACACGACTCCTACGAGCAGTACTTC	CASSLGRHDSYEQYF
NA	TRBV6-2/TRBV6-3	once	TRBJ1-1	TGTGCCAGCAGTAAAAAGGAGAGCACTGAAGCTTTCTTT	CASSKKESTEAFF
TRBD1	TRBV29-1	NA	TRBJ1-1	TGCAGCGTTGAACCCCGACAGGGGGGCACTGAAGCTTTCTTT	CSVEPRQGGTEAFF
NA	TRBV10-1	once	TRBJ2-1	TGCGCCAGCAGTGAAAAGCGAAACTACAATGAGCAGTTCTTC	CASSEKRNYNEQFF
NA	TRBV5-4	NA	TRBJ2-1	TGTGCCAGCACCAGGCAGAATGAGCAGTTCTTC	CASTRQNEQFF
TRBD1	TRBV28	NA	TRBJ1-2	TGTGCCAGCAGTTTTTCTCCGACAGGGGCCTACTATGGCTACACCTTC	CASSFSPTGAYYGYTF
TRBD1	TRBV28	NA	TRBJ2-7	TGTGCCAGCAGTTTCGGGGACAGGGAAGGGAACGAGCAGTACTTC	CASSFGDREGNEQYF
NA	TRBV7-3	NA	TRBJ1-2	TGTGCCAGCAGCCCAGAAGCAGGGGAGGATGGCTACACCTTC	CASSPEAGEDGYTF
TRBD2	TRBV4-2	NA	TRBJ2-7	TGTGCCAGCAGCCAGGCCAGCCTATCCATCCCAATCACTAGCGGGAGTGACGAGCAGTACTTC	CASSQASLSIPITSGSDEQYF
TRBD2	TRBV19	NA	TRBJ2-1	TGTGCCAGTAGTATACCCGGACTAGCGGGAACGAATGAGCAGTTCTTC	CASSIPGLAGTNEQFF
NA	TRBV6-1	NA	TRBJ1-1	TGTGCCAGCAGCGAAGGCCCAAGGGCTTTCTTT	CASSEGPRAFF
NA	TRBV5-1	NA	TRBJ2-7	TGCGCCAGCAGCCCGGATGGGGTCTACGAGCAGTACTTC	CASSPDGVYEQYF
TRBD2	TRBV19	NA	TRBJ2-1	TGTGCCAGCTCAACCAGGCGGGAGACCTACAATGAGCAGTTCTTC	CASSTRRETYNEQFF
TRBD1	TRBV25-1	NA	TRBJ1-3	TGTGCCAGCAGCCGGGGACAGTCAGTTGGAAACACCATATATTTT	CASSRGQSVGNTIYF
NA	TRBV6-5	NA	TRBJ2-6	TGTGCCAGCCGCAGGGTGGTCGGGGCCAACGTCCTGACTTTC	CASRRVVGANVLTF
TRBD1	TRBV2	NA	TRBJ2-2	TGTGCCAGCAGTGAAAGAGGACAGGGGGCCGGGGAGCTGTTTTTT	CASSERGQGAGELFF